The sequence of this TCR beta chain was determined in a study of CD8+ T cells in alopecia areata. Overall study context: Twice a day, 5 to 10 mg of oral tofacitinib was administered to treated patients. Findings and limits, study-wide: Sequences from scalp samples also cover resident alphabeta T cells of normal skin.

V lost 1 base to trimming and J lost 13 bases, with 14 bases between them. Per germline, CDR1 MGHRA and CDR2 YSYEKL. The CDR3 is 14 amino acids. Peripheral blood samples and lesional scalp punch biopsies were obtained from alopecia areata patients. Isolation of CD4+ and CD8+ T cells from PBMCs was achieved by sorting. Sequencing used cDNA as its template, made by extracting RNA and reverse transcribing it. Clones were read by immunoSEQ multiplex PCR, and TCRdb kept only the in-frame ones, dropping some. This sample has more than 150,000 clones, with around 60% found just once. Notes on this clone: What it recognizes is unknown.

The chain links TRBV4-1 to TRBJ1-6; D ambiguous. Sample: CD4+ T cells sorted from blood, taken at week 0. This sequence was found in a human donor with alopecia areata. The CDR3 reads CASSQALQVGPLHF. CDR3 sequence (DNA): TGCGCCAGCAGCCAAGCACTGCAAGTTGGTCCCCTCCACTTT.